This TCR beta chain was captured in a study of tumor-infiltrating lymphocytes in localized non-small cell lung cancer (dated by TCRdb to about 2021). The study in broad terms: The cohort covered several histologies, both smokers and never-smokers, and patients whose samples were collected after neoadjuvant chemotherapy. Each patient contributed resected tumor tissue and uninvolved lung tissue from the same patient, described as non-adjacent to the tumor. The same patients underwent several integrated assays, with TCR sequencing performed together with flow cytometry, multiplex immunofluorescence, RNA-seq, exome sequencing and proteomics. In total, the ICON cohort was made up of under 180 surgical patients who had localized non-small cell lung cancer and whose tumors were resected. A total of about 55 patients were part of the paired comparison of immunoSEQ T-cell fraction between tumor and uninvolved lung. Points the paper makes about the study in general: TCR-derived T-cell fraction did not differ between the flow cytometry-defined immunotypes IM1 (good prognosis) and IM2 (poor prognosis). Recurrence-free survival showed no association with tumor T-cell fraction measured by TCR sequencing (p = 0.61). TCRbeta sequencing supported higher T cell infiltration in tumors than in uninvolved lung tissue, consistent with immunofluorescence CD3 counts. Because different assays used different pieces of the same tissue, technical variation could not be distinguished from intratumor heterogeneity. Assay coverage differed among patients according to how much tissue was available, so only a subset of the cohort had TCR sequencing.

The first patient joined ICON in early 2016, and enrollment wrapped up when the last patient was enrolled in the second half of 2018. A subcohort of 76 patients provided fresh tumor and matched uninvolved tissue for in-depth immune analyses, with TCR sequencing among those analyses. No cell sorting was done, and TCR sequencing was instead run on DNA isolated from bulk tissue. To note about this clone: The antigen it recognizes is unknown. No qualities accompany the bases; no much larger clone lies one base away.

The trim is 1 base for V and 4 bases for J, with a gap of 7 bases between the germline ends. Taken from the germline V gene, the CDR1 and CDR2 loops are MNHNS and SASEGT. The cysteine opens and the phenylalanine closes a CDR3 of 13 amino acids. The read is trimmed to its CDR3 DNA, 39 bases read in frame from base 1. TCR sequencing with the immunoSEQ assay provided the T-cell fraction in tumor and uninvolved lung tissue. The source study handled its data this way. For survival analysis, patients were split into high (upper tertile) and low (lower two tertiles) T-cell fraction groups and compared by log-rank test. A signed-rank test was used to test paired tumor versus uninvolved lung differences in T-cell fraction. Held by TCRdb, this immuneACCESS table contains in-frame sequences only and omits some clones. Under half of the omission traces to an unresolved V gene where checked; the cause of the rest is unknown. V and J calls and clone size come straight from that table; D and trimming were deduced from the DNA. For this sample the table gives under 20,000 clones, of which about four fifths were detected only once. The ten largest clones add up to approximately 8.2% of the sample.

This receptor chain uses TRBV6-1 and TRBJ1-2, with no confidently assigned D gene. The sequence came from a human donor with non-small cell lung cancer. The specimen sequenced was lung tumor tissue. The CDR3 protein is CASSEVDFYGYTF. The bases read TGTGCCAGCAGTGAAGTCGATTTCTATGGCTACACCTTC.